Below, 13 T cell receptor beta chains from the same sample are listed, as sequenced in a study of blood T cells in healthy people across ages. Using a J-beta primer mix together with a sample-barcoded 5' primer, a second PCR was run for roughly 7 to 11 cycles. In TCRdb, the 5' RACE reads were re-called with MiXCR into one record per CDR3 protein. This table holds about 730,000 distinct CDR3 sequences, roughly 45% found once. The sample taken for sequencing was blood. The origin of the receptors is a woman aged 55-69 years in good health.

This clonotype came up a few times. The chain has TRBV9 and TRBJ2-3; D is perhaps TRBD2 (6 bases). The CDR3 covers 16 residues. Trimming cost V 0 bases and J 2 bases, with 13 bases left between them. Germline V gives CDR1 SGDLS, CDR2 YYNGEE. The CDR3 sequence: CASSVEVGRTTDTQYF. The CDR3 coding sequence is TGTGCCAGCAGCGTAGAAGTCGGGAGAACCACAGATACGCAGTATTTT.

The chain links TRBV29-1 to TRBJ2-1, with D possibly being TRBD2 (7 bases). There are 13 residues in the CDR3. V gave up 3 bases and J gave up 10 bases, with 16 bases separating them. CDR1 and CDR2 (germline): SQVTM, ANQGSEA. CDR3 DNA: TGCAGCGTTGATGAGGGGGGGGGTAGCGAGCAGTTCTTC. Its translation: CSVDEGGGSEQFF.

This clonotype showed up just a few times. The rearrangement links TRBV7-3 to TRBJ2-3, with TRBD1 as a possible D gene (5 bases). V lost 3 bases and J 8 bases, leaving 9 bases between the germline ends. Germline V gene sequence: CDR1 SGHTA, CDR2 FQGTGA. The CDR3 contains 12 residues. Here the CDR3 DNA reads TGTGCCAGCAGCTTCGAAGGGGCTACGCAGTATTTT. This encodes CASSFEGATQYF.

V is TRBV7-4 and J is TRBJ2-4; 7 nucleotides match TRBD2. The germline V gene has CDR1 SGHVT and CDR2 SQSDAQ. V lost 0 bases, J lost 1 base, and 6 bases stayed unmatched. The CDR3 length is 17 residues. The CDR3 loop reads CASSLAVGREAKNIQYF. DNA of the CDR3: TGTGCCAGCAGCTTAGCGGTCGGGCGGGAGGCCAAAAACATTCAGTACTTC.

Only a few counts were recorded for this clonotype. CDR3 residues: CASSLGSLAGVGEQYF. CDR3 nucleotide sequence: TGTGCCAGCAGCTTAGGGTCACTAGCGGGAGTTGGTGAGCAGTACTTC. The V and J genes are TRBV7-9 and TRBJ2-7; TRBD2 aligns across 11 bases. V lost 1 base, J lost 7 bases, and 9 bases stayed unmatched. Germline V lookup: CDR1 SEHNR, CDR2 FQNEAQ (reference sequence). The CDR3 contains 16 residues. Variable domain in full (rest from reference TRBV7-9 and TRBJ2-7): DTGVSQNPRHKITKRGQNVTFRCDPISEHNRLYWYRQTLGQGPEFLTYFQNEAQLEKSRLLSDRFSAERPKGSFSTLEIQRTEQGDSAMYLCASSLGSLAGVGEQYFGPGTRLTVT.

This clonotype was found a few times. This chain connects TRBV20-1 to TRBJ2-5; no definite D call. Germline CDR1 reads DFQATT; CDR2 reads SNEGSKA (reference sequence). This CDR3 is built from 10 residues. With 5 bases removed from V and 5 bases from J, the gap between germline ends came to 6 bases. The CDR3, as DNA: TGCAGTGCTCAACGCGAGACCCAGTACTTC. Translation gives CSAQRETQYF.

This clonotype appeared a single time. CDR3 bases: TGTGCCAGCAGCCAAGAGACTAGCGGGAGAAGGTACGAGCAGTACTTC. Residues: CASSQETSGRRYEQYF. The J gene is TRBJ2-5, the V gene TRBV4-2; TRBD2 aligns across 12 bases. The closer fit of TRBJ2-7 to the DNA end suggests the J call may be wrong. This CDR3 spans 16 amino acids. Germline values: CDR1 LGHNA, CDR2 YNFKEQ.

This clonotype was counted many times. The chain employs TRBV29-1 and TRBJ2-1; TRBD2 matches 8 bases. Germline CDR1 SQVTM, CDR2 ANQGSEA. CDR3 length: 14 residues. The junction had 13 bases not matched to a gene; V was cut back by 7 bases and J by 8 bases. This CDR3 reads CSAILSGVGDEQFF. As DNA, the CDR3 is TGCAGCGCCATCCTTAGCGGGGTGGGGGATGAGCAGTTCTTC.

This sequence joins TRBV7-2 and TRBJ2-1; no clear D. The J call could be wrong; TRBJ2-7 is a better fit for the DNA end. CDR3 size: 15 residues. Per the germline V gene, CDR1 is SGHTA and CDR2 is FQGNSA. CDR3 residues: CASSPVGNSYNEQYF. DNA of the CDR3: TGTGCCAGCAGCCCCGTAGGGAACTCCTACAATGAGCAGTACTTC.

To note about this clonotype: At one of its ends the junction is not consistent with the germline gene, which may arise from a read error. The rearrangement joins TRBV5-1 to TRBJ2-7; D assignment may be TRBD1 or TRBD2 (5 bases each). The germline V gene has CDR1 SGHRS and CDR2 YFSETQ. CDR3 size: 15 residues. This CDR3 is CASSLAGTGTYERYF. CDR3 nucleotide sequence: TGCGCCAGCAGCTTGGCCGGGACGGGAACCTACGAGCGGTACTTC.

The chain recombines TRBV29-1 with TRBJ2-1; a weak D match, TRBD2 (6 bases). Germline assignment: CDR1 SQVTM and CDR2 ANQGSEA. The CDR3 contains 13 residues. The germline V and J ends were trimmed by 4 bases and 7 bases, with 14 bases remaining between them. For the CDR3, the DNA is TGCAGCGTTGGACTAGGGCTTCGGAATGAGCAGTTCTTC. Translating it yields CSVGLGLRNEQFF.

This clonotype was observed a handful of times. The genes are TRBV29-1 and TRBJ2-7, with D unresolved. V lost 6 bases to trimming and J lost 3 bases, with 12 bases between them. Germline V gene lookup returns CDR1 SQVTM and CDR2 ANQGSEA. The length of the CDR3 is 12 residues. CDR3 sequence (DNA): TGCAGCGTAATGACATACTACTACGAGCAGTACTTC. This sequence encodes CSVMTYYYEQYF.

The CDR3 sequence: CSARGGGVGQPQHF. The CDR3 DNA reads as TGCAGTGCTAGGGGGGGTGGGGTTGGACAGCCCCAGCATTTT. The genes are TRBV20-1 and TRBJ1-5; tentatively, D is TRBD1 (5 bases). Germline values: CDR1 DFQATT, CDR2 SNEGSKA (reference sequence). The V end was cut by 3 bases, the J end by 7 bases, with 16 bases between. The CDR3 length is 14 residues.